The 12 T cell receptor beta chains reported below all come from one sample, sequenced in a study of blood T cell repertoires in COVID-19. The table came from immunoSEQ multiplex PCR; TCRdb's copy has only in-frame clones and leaves some out. Here the sample spans 84,000 or so clones, roughly 73% being singletons. The sample comprised peripheral blood. These receptor sequences come from a human donor in a cohort sampled during active COVID-19.

The chain's CDR3 is CSVGTVTDTQYF. The CDR3 DNA follows: TGCAGCGTTGGGACAGTCACAGATACGCAGTATTTT. The V and J genes are TRBV29-1 and TRBJ2-3, with a tentative D call TRBD1 (6 bases). The V and J ends lost 4 bases and 2 bases respectively, with 7 bases between them. Germline CDR1 SQVTM, CDR2 ANQGSEA. This CDR3 comprises 12 residues.

This rearrangement joins TRBV6-2 or TRBV6-3 to TRBJ2-7; D may be TRBD2 (6 bases). The V end lost 3 bases, the J end lost 0 bases, and 9 bases lay between the germline ends. Germline CDR1 MNHEY, CDR2 SVGEGT. This CDR3 spans 14 amino acids. CDR3 DNA sequence: TGTGCCAGCAGTTATAGCGGATACTCCTACGAGCAGTACTTC. Protein sequence: CASSYSGYSYEQYF.

The V call is TRBV5-4, the J call TRBJ1-2; D uncertain. Trimming pared 4 bases from V and 3 bases from J, leaving 13 bases between. CDR1 and CDR2 from the germline V gene are SGHNT and YYREEE (reference sequence). The CDR3 consists of 14 residues. The DNA for the CDR3 is TGTGCCAGCAGCCCCGGGGTCGGCGACTATGGCTACACCTTC. It specifies CASSPGVGDYGYTF.

The chain is built from TRBV10-1 and TRBJ2-1, with 8 bases lining up with TRBD2. With V trimmed by 2 bases and J by 3 bases, 6 bases remained unmatched. This CDR3 contains 16 residues. CDR1 WNHNN and CDR2 SYGVQD come from the germline V gene (reference sequence). The CDR3 sequence: CASSEQQRGLYNEQFF. The CDR3 DNA is TGCGCCAGCAGTGAGCAACAGCGGGGGCTCTACAATGAGCAGTTCTTC.

In this sample, this clone turned up a few times. The V gene is TRBV18, the J gene TRBJ1-4, with TRBD1 matching over 7 bases. Germline CDR1 reads KGHSH; CDR2 reads LQKENI. Losses at the gene ends were 5 bases for V and 5 bases for J; bases not matched to a gene: 5. The CDR3 loop spans 14 amino acids. DNA for the CDR3: TGTGCCAGCTCAATGACAGGGTTGAATGAAAAACTGTTTTTT. It translates to CASSMTGLNEKLFF.

This clone was observed a few times. This chain joins TRBV3-1 (or the pseudogene TRBV3-2) and TRBJ1-2, with 8 bases lining up with TRBD1. This CDR3 spans 12 amino acids. Trimming removed 4 bases from V and 8 bases from J; junction bases left unmatched: 3. Per germline, CDR1 LGHDT and CDR2 YNNKEL (reference sequence). The CDR3 loop reads CASSLGQGGYTF. The CDR3, as DNA: TGTGCCAGCAGCCTCGGACAGGGCGGCTACACCTTC.

This clone has more than one count but fewer than ten. The rearrangement uses TRBV19 and TRBJ2-2, with a possible D match to TRBD2 (6 bases). CDR3 length equals 14 residues. The germline V gene has CDR1 LNHDA and CDR2 SQIVND (reference sequence). V was cut by 0 bases and J by 6 bases, with 8 bases left in between. The CDR3 here is CASSIDRRAGELFF. CDR3 in DNA: TGTGCCAGTAGTATAGATCGGAGGGCCGGGGAGCTGTTTTTT.

A few counts support this clone. The chain is built from TRBV6-2 or TRBV6-3 and TRBJ2-7, with TRBD1 as a possible D gene (5 bases). This CDR3 contains 17 residues. Germline CDR1 reads MNHEY; CDR2 reads SVGEGT. V lost 2 bases, J lost 5 bases, and 22 bases lay in between. Written as DNA, the CDR3 is TGTGCCAGCAGTTACCCCCCCCGCAGGGCACGGTCGGACGAGCAGTACTTC. It codes for CASSYPPRRARSDEQYF.

The chain has TRBV5-1 and TRBJ2-5; 11 bases fit TRBD2. Trimming took 5 bases from V and 5 from J; bases not matched to a gene: 11. The germline V gene has CDR1 SGHRS and CDR2 YFSETQ. The CDR3 totals 16 residues. CDR3 in DNA: TGCGCCAGCAGTTATAGCGGGGGGGCCTTCCGGGAGACCCAGTACTTC. Protein product: CASSYSGGAFRETQYF.

This rearrangement joins TRBV7-8 to TRBJ1-5; TRBD1 is a possible D gene (6 bases). This CDR3 is built from 16 residues. V lost 5 bases and J 5 bases, leaving 19 bases between the germline ends. CDR1 and CDR2 (germline): SGHVS, FQNEAQ. The CDR3 here is CASSPSTGNLYQPQHF. The CDR3 DNA reads TGTGCCAGCAGCCCTAGTACAGGGAACCTTTATCAGCCCCAGCATTTT. Together with reference TRBV7-8 and TRBJ1-5, the CDR3 gives the full variable domain: GAGVSQSPRYKVAKRGQDVALRCDPISGHVSLFWYQQALGQGPEFLTYFQNEAQLDKSGLPSDRFFAERPEGSVSTLKIQRTQQEDSAVYLCASSPSTGNLYQPQHFGDGTRLSIL.

V is TRBV5-4 and J is TRBJ2-3; TRBD2 matches 7 bases. The CDR3 runs 17 residues. J lost 4 bases, V lost 0 bases, and 11 bases had no gene match. Germline assignment: CDR1 SGHNT and CDR2 YYREEE (reference sequence). For the CDR3, the DNA is TGTGCCAGCAGCTTGGCCAATGGGGGGGGTGGTGCAGATACGCAGTATTTT. Protein sequence: CASSLANGGGGADTQYF. Using reference TRBV5-4 and TRBJ2-3 for the parts outside the CDR3, the full variable domain is ETGVTQSPTHLIKTRGQQVTLRCSSQSGHNTVSWYQQALGQGPQFIFQYYREEENGRGNFPPRFSGLQFPNYSSELNVNALELDDSALYLCASSLANGGGGADTQYFGPGTRLTVL.

The genes are TRBV4-1 and TRBJ1-6, with TRBD1 matching 7 bases. Germline CDR1 is MGHRA and CDR2 is YSYEKL. V lost 2 bases to trimming and J lost 7 bases; unmatched junction nucleotides: 2. The CDR3 sequence is 14 residues long. The CDR3 DNA is TGCGCCAGCAGCCAACCGGACAGGAATTCACCCCTCCACTTT. It codes for CASSQPDRNSPLHF.